Below, 24 T cell receptor beta chains from the same sample are listed, as sequenced in a study of T-cell memory formation after mild COVID-19. TCRdb re-derived calls from the 5' RACE reads in MiXCR, one entry per CDR3 protein. The profile covers 350,000 to 500,000 distinct CDR3 sequences, with around 18% appearing a single time and approximately 8.1% taken by the ten largest. Sequencing was performed on PBMCs or a T cell subset sorted from them (not recorded which). The receptors derive from an adult woman who had mild COVID-19 (a few samples of this study predate the infection). Cell type and time point are not known.

The chain joins TRBV20-1 to TRBJ2-7; 13 bases agree with TRBD2. The V segment lost 2 bases and the J segment 0 bases; nucleotides outside the gene matches: 7. The CDR3 covers 17 residues. Looked up from germline, CDR1 is DFQATT and CDR2 is SNEGSKA (reference sequence). The CDR3 DNA sequence: TGCAGTGCTAGAAAGGGACTAGCGGGGTTTAGCTCCTACGAGCAGTACTTC. Translating gives CSARKGLAGFSSYEQYF.

This rearrangement joins TRBV20-1 to TRBJ2-7, with TRBD1 matching 9 bases. CDR3 length equals 16 residues. Germline CDR1 is DFQATT and CDR2 is SNEGSKA (reference sequence). V shed 3 bases, J shed 3 bases, and the junction held 12 bases outside the gene matches. This chain's CDR3 is CSASVGDRGVVYEQYF. Written as DNA, the CDR3 is TGCAGTGCTAGTGTAGGCGACAGGGGGGTAGTCTACGAGCAGTACTTC.

This clonotype was seen a handful of times. The chain carries TRBV2 and TRBJ1-2, with 10 nucleotides matching TRBD1. This CDR3 has 17 amino acids. The germline gives CDR1 SNHLY, CDR2 FYNNEI. V was clipped by 4 bases and J by 2 bases; unmatched bases: 10. The CDR3 region has the DNA TGTGCCAGCAGTGTTGCGAGACAGGGGGCAAAGAACTATGGCTACACCTTC. Protein product: CASSVARQGAKNYGYTF.

This clonotype was found many times. V gene TRBV7-2 combines with J gene TRBJ2-3; tentative D call: TRBD2 (5 bases). The CDR3 totals 16 residues. Germline values: CDR1 SGHTA, CDR2 FQGNSA. With 5 bases removed from V and 4 bases from J, the gap between germline ends came to 19 bases. The CDR3 loop is CASSLLLRALADTQYF. The CDR3 DNA reads as TGTGCCAGCAGCCTCCTTTTGCGGGCGCTTGCAGATACGCAGTATTTT.

This clonotype came up a few times. The chain couples TRBV5-1 to TRBJ2-1; 10 bases map to TRBD2. CDR3 size: 16 residues. The V gene end was trimmed by 4 bases and the J gene end by 5 bases; junction bases not matched to a gene: 9. Germline V gene sequence: CDR1 SGHRS, CDR2 YFSETQ. CDR3 sequence reads: CASSPITSGANNEQFF. The CDR3 region has the DNA TGCGCCAGCAGCCCGATTACTAGCGGGGCGAACAATGAGCAGTTCTTC.

This clonotype came up a few times. The gene calls are TRBV5-1 and TRBJ2-1, with a tentative D call TRBD2 (5 bases). The germline CDR1 and CDR2 sequences are SGHRS and YFSETQ. V was shortened by 4 bases and J by 0 bases, with 11 bases between the two germline ends. The CDR3 sequence is 15 residues long. The CDR3 nucleotides read TGCGCCAGCAGCGTGACGGGAAGCTCCTACAATGAGCAGTTCTTC. Protein sequence: CASSVTGSSYNEQFF. The variable domain in full, completed from reference TRBV5-1 and TRBJ2-1, reads KAGVTQTPRYLIKTRGQQVTLSCSPISGHRSVSWYQQTPGQGLQFLFEYFSETQRNKGNFPGRFSGRQFSNSRSEMNVSTLELGDSALYLCASSVTGSSYNEQFFGPGTRLTVL.

The sample holds a few counts of this clonotype. This rearrangement joins TRBV25-1 to TRBJ2-1; D is uncertain. The V end was cut by 4 bases, the J end by 8 bases, with 6 bases between. Germline loops: CDR1 MGHDK, CDR2 SYGVNS. This CDR3 has 11 amino acids. As DNA, the CDR3 is TGTGCCAGCAGTGGGGCCCATGAGCAGTTCTTC. Residues: CASSGAHEQFF.

The chain links TRBV7-6 to TRBJ2-1; 10 bases are a match to TRBD2. Germline V gene sequence: CDR1 SGHVS, CDR2 FNYEAQ. J lost 2 bases, V lost 0 bases, and 4 bases had no gene match. The CDR3 has 17 amino acids. CDR3: CASSLAQSGGAYNEQFF. The CDR3 nucleotides are TGTGCCAGCAGCTTAGCCCAAAGCGGGGGGGCCTACAATGAGCAGTTCTTC.

This clonotype was seen ten or more times. The chain carries TRBV7-9 and TRBJ2-1; TRBD1 matches 8 bases. The germline gives CDR1 SEHNR, CDR2 FQNEAQ (reference sequence). CDR3 length equals 15 residues. V was pared by 4 bases and J by 9 bases, with 11 bases of the junction left unmatched. CDR3 nucleotides: TGTGCCAGCAGCTCAAGGACAGGGCCCCTCCCTGAGCAGTTCTTC. Protein: CASSSRTGPLPEQFF.

V and J are TRBV2 and TRBJ2-4, with 7 bases aligning to TRBD1. V lost 4 bases to trimming and J lost 8 bases; unmatched junction nucleotides: 11. The CDR3 has 15 residues. CDR1 and CDR2 (germline): SNHLY, FYNNEI. This CDR3 reads CASSVPGTVRDIQYF. The CDR3 region has the DNA TGTGCCAGCAGTGTACCCGGGACAGTCAGGGACATTCAGTACTTC.

The chain has TRBV5-6 and TRBJ2-3; no clear D gene. Germline CDR1 and CDR2: SGHDT and YYEEEE. This CDR3 is built from 13 residues. Trimming took off 0 bases at V and 4 bases at J, with 6 bases between the two ends. As DNA, the CDR3 is TGTGCCAGCAGCTTGGGCTTGTCAGATACGCAGTATTTT. Residues: CASSLGLSDTQYF. The whole variable domain, remainder taken from reference TRBV5-6 and TRBJ2-3, is DAGVTQSPTHLIKTRGQQVTLRCSPKSGHDTVSWYQQALGQGPQFIFQYYEEEERQRGNFPDRFSGHQFPNYSSELNVNALLLGDSALYLCASSLGLSDTQYFGPGTRLTVL.

V gene TRBV20-1 combines with J gene TRBJ1-3; 7 nucleotides match TRBD1. The trim removed 4 bases at V and 0 bases at J, leaving 0 bases unmatched. The CDR3 covers 13 residues. Germline values: CDR1 DFQATT, CDR2 SNEGSKA (reference sequence). The CDR3 spells CSATGGSGNTIYF. CDR3 bases: TGCAGTGCTACAGGGGGCTCTGGAAACACCATATATTTT.

This clonotype turned up a few times. The V and J genes are TRBV24-1 and TRBJ2-7, with 7 bases identical to TRBD1. Germline V CDR1 and CDR2: KGHDR, SFDVKD. V lost 1 base and J lost 3; bases outside the gene matches: 5. This CDR3 is 15 amino acids long. DNA of the CDR3: TGTGCCACCAGTGATTTTAGGGGACAGATCTACGAGCAGTACTTC. This encodes CATSDFRGQIYEQYF.

This rearrangement joins TRBV12-3 or TRBV12-4 to TRBJ1-1; 11 bases are a match to TRBD1. V lost 2 bases to trimming and J lost 3 bases; unmatched junction nucleotides: 2. The CDR3 runs to 15 residues. CDR3 bases: TGTGCCAGCAGTTTACCGGACAGGGGGCACACTGAAGCTTTCTTT. It translates to CASSLPDRGHTEAFF.

This clonotype has a count of ten or more. The chain carries TRBV11-2 and TRBJ2-7, with TRBD1 matching 7 bases. This CDR3 is 15 amino acids long. Trimming at V came to 2 bases and at J to 2 bases, leaving 6 bases not matched to a gene. Germline lookup yields CDR1 SGHAT and CDR2 FQNNGV. Here the CDR3 reads CASSLQGQITYEQYF. CDR3 coding DNA: TGTGCCAGCAGCTTACAGGGACAGATAACCTACGAGCAGTACTTC.

In its sample, this clonotype was seen a few times. The genes are TRBV19 and TRBJ1-6; D is uncertain. Germline V gives CDR1 LNHDA, CDR2 SQIVND (reference sequence). V was shortened by 7 bases and J by 7 bases, with 11 bases between the two germline ends. The length of the CDR3 is 13 residues. The CDR3 protein is CASTAGLNSPLHF. The CDR3 coding sequence is TGTGCCAGTACGGCAGGCCTAAATTCACCCCTCCACTTT.

The sample holds a few counts of this clonotype. The V and J genes are TRBV2 and TRBJ1-2, with TRBD1 matching over 8 bases. The CDR3 extends over 14 amino acids. V was pared by 3 bases and J by 8 bases, with 8 bases of the junction left unmatched. Germline CDR1 SNHLY, CDR2 FYNNEI. DNA of the CDR3: TGTGCCAGCAGTGACAACCGGGACAGGAAGGGCTACACCTTC. Amino acids: CASSDNRDRKGYTF.

This clonotype came up a few times. The chain carries TRBV9 and TRBJ1-1; a weak D match, TRBD1 (5 bases). V lost 3 bases, J lost 3 bases, and 15 bases lay in between. Germline V lookup: CDR1 SGDLS, CDR2 YYNGEE. The CDR3 extends over 15 amino acids. The CDR3 DNA reads TGTGCCAGCAGCGACCCCCCAGGGTATGACACTGAAGCTTTCTTT. It codes for CASSDPPGYDTEAFF.

This clonotype has just a few counts. CDR3 region: CASSFRDPGIRGANVLTF. The CDR3 DNA follows: TGTGCCAGCAGCTTCCGGGACCCCGGAATTCGAGGGGCCAACGTCCTGACTTTC. This chain connects TRBV7-9 to TRBJ2-6; D tentatively reads TRBD1 or TRBD2 (5 bases each). V lost 3 bases, J lost 4 bases, and 19 bases lay in between. Germline-derived CDR1 and CDR2 are SEHNR and FQNEAQ (reference sequence). This CDR3 is built from 18 residues.

The chain combines TRBV11-2 with TRBJ1-1; D is possibly TRBD1 (5 bases). This CDR3 is built from 15 residues. Germline CDR1 and CDR2: SGHAT and FQNNGV. V gave up 1 base and J gave up 4 bases, with 13 bases separating them. In nucleotides, the CDR3 is TGTGCCAGCAGCTTAGGAGGGGCCCTGGCCACTGAAGCTTTCTTT. It specifies CASSLGGALATEAFF.

This chain links TRBV4-1 with TRBJ2-5; TRBD2 agrees at 10 bases. Germline V gives CDR1 MGHRA, CDR2 YSYEKL. Trimming at V came to 1 base and at J to 4 bases, leaving 9 bases not matched to a gene. The CDR3 length is 17 residues. The CDR3: CASSQVSGGNGRETQYF. In DNA form, the CDR3 reads TGCGCCAGCAGCCAAGTTAGCGGGGGGAATGGTAGAGAGACCCAGTACTTC.

This sequence joins TRBV29-1 and TRBJ2-7, with TRBD1 matching 10 bases. With V trimmed by 4 bases and J by 2 bases, 2 bases remained unmatched. The CDR3 loop spans 13 amino acids. Germline V gene sequence: CDR1 SQVTM, CDR2 ANQGSEA. The CDR3 is CSVGTGGTYEQYF. The CDR3 DNA follows: TGCAGCGTTGGGACAGGGGGTACCTACGAGCAGTACTTC.

V usage is TRBV7-6 and J usage is TRBJ2-5; 12 nucleotides agree with TRBD2. This CDR3 has 16 residues. Germline assignment: CDR1 SGHVS and CDR2 FNYEAQ. The V gene end was trimmed by 2 bases and the J gene end by 4 bases; junction bases not matched to a gene: 5. CDR3 region: CASSLLAGGLLETQYF. CDR3 bases: TGTGCCAGCAGCTTACTAGCGGGAGGGCTTTTAGAGACCCAGTACTTC.

This clonotype was recorded a few times. The chain is built from TRBV7-9 and TRBJ2-3; D remains unclear. Trimming took 5 bases from V and 3 from J, leaving 9 bases between them. CDR1 and CDR2 from the germline V gene are SEHNR and FQNEAQ (reference sequence). The length of the CDR3 is 13 residues. The CDR3 spells CASSQPGTDTQYF. The CDR3, as DNA: TGTGCCAGCAGCCAGCCCGGTACAGATACGCAGTATTTT.